The clone carrying this T cell receptor (beta chain) has just one count. Its antigen is unidentified. These data originate in a study of vaccination effects on CD4 cells after COVID-19. Notes on the study in general: At late timepoints after vaccination, vaccine- and infection-induced clones shrank markedly.

The germline gives CDR1 MGHRA, CDR2 YSYEKL. The CDR3 extends over 15 amino acids. Trimming pared 0 bases from V and 1 base from J, leaving 9 bases between. Here immunoSEQ multiplex PCR was the method, and the copy in TCRdb shows in-frame clones only, minus some. The data contain 25,000 to 35,000 clones, about 70% of them singletons. Sequencing followed a ViraFEST assay step that expanded antigen-specific CD4+ T cells with viral peptide pools. The authors isolated CD4+ T cells after roughly eleven days of culture. Nobody among the vaccine recipients had prior SARS-CoV-2 infection (nucleocapsid antibodies were negative).

Sequenced here: CD4+ T cells from PBMCs cultured with SARS-CoV-2 spike peptides, sampled before COVID-19 vaccination. This TCR was recovered from a human donor who received a COVID-19 vaccine. The rearrangement links TRBV4-1 to TRBJ2-5; no reliable D call. The CDR3 region has the DNA TGCGCCAGCAGCCAAGATGGCAGCGCCCAAGAGACCCAGTACTTC. It translates to CASSQDGSAQETQYF.